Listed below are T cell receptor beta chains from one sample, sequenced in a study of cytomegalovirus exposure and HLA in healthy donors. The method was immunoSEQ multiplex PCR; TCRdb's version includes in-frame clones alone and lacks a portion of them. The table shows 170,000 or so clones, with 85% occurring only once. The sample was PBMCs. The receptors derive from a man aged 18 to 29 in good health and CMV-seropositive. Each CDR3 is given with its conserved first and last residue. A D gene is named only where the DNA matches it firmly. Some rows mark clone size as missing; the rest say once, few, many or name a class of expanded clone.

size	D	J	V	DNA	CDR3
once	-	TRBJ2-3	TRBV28	TGTGCCAGCAGTCGGGACTTACCCACAGATACGCAGTATTTT	CASSRDLPTDTQYF
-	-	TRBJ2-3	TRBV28	TGTGCCAGCGGACTGAGCACAGATACGCAGTATTTT	CASGLSTDTQYF
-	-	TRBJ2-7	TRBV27	TGTGCCAGCACTTCGGCCCTAGGAGGGGAGCAGTACTTC	CASTSALGGEQYF
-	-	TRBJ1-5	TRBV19	TGTGCCAGTAGTAGACAGGAGGGCAATCAGCCCCAGCATTTT	CASSRQEGNQPQHF
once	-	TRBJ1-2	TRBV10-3	TGTGCCATCAGCCCCGGACAATCGGAACGGCTCACCTTC	CAISPGQSERLTF
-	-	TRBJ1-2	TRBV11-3	TGTGCCAGCAGCTTTCTCGGGGGTGGGGACTATGGCTACACCTTC	CASSFLGGGDYGYTF
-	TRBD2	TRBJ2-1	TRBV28	TGTGCCAGCAGTTACGTAGCGGGACGTTCTGAGCAGTTCTTC	CASSYVAGRSEQFF
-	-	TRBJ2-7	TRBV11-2	TGTGCCAGCAGCTTAGACCCCGGTACTCTATGGGGCAGGCAGTACTTC	CASSLDPGTLWGRQYF
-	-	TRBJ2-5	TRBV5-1	TGCGCCAGCACGGGGGAGACCCAGTACTTC	CASTGETQYF
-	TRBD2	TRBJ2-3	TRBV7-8	TGTGCCAGCAGCAGGCGGGAGGGGGGCACAGATACGCAGTATTTT	CASSRREGGTDTQYF
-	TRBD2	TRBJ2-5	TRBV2	TGTGCCAGCAGTCCAACTAGCGGGGGGGCCGAGGAGACCCAGTACTTC	CASSPTSGGAEETQYF
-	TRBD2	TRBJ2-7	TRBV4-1	TGCGCCAGCAGCCAAGGGAAGATAGCGGGAGCCTACGAGCAGTACTTC	CASSQGKIAGAYEQYF
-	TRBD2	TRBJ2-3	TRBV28	TGTGCCAGCAGAAAGGGGGGTAGCGGGGGTTGGGCAGATACGCAGTATTTT	CASRKGGSGGWADTQYF
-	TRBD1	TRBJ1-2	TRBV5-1	TGCGCCAGCAGCTCCGGACAGGGGGACTATGGCTACACCTTC	CASSSGQGDYGYTF
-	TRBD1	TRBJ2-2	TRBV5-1	TGCGCCAGCAGCCCGCCGCCAGGGGGCGATTTAACCGGGGAGCTGTTTTTT	CASSPPPGGDLTGELFF
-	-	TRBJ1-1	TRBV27	TGTGCCAGCAGTTTATCTTCGTTGAACACTGAAGCTTTCTTT	CASSLSSLNTEAFF
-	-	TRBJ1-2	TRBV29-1	TGCAGCGTTGAGAGGACAGACAACTATGGCTACACCTTC	CSVERTDNYGYTF
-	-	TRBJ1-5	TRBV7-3	TGTGCCAGCAGCCTACAGGGCGGGCAGCCCCAGCATTTT	CASSLQGGQPQHF
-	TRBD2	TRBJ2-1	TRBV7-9	TGTGCCAGCAGCTGGACTAGCGGGGGCTCCTACAATGAGCAGTTCTTC	CASSWTSGGSYNEQFF
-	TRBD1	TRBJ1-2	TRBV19	TGTGCCAGTAGGTCGGGACAGCTCCTCTATGGCTACACCTTC	CASRSGQLLYGYTF
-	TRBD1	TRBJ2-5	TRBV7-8	TGTGCCAGCAGCCTTGGGACAGGGACAGAGACCCAGTACTTC	CASSLGTGTETQYF
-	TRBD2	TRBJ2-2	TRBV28	TGTGCCAGTCAAAGCGGGGGGCGTAATGCCGGGGAGCTGTTTTTT	CASQSGGRNAGELFF
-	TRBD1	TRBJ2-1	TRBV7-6	TGTGCCAGCAGCCAGGACAGGGGTCGAGGTTGGAATGAGCAGTTCTTC	CASSQDRGRGWNEQFF
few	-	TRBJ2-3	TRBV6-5	TGTGCCAGCAGCCTCGGGGGTGTCGGCACAGATACGCAGTATTTT	CASSLGGVGTDTQYF
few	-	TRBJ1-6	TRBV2	TGTGCCAGCAGTGGGCAGGGGAATGATTCACCCCTCCACTTT	CASSGQGNDSPLHF
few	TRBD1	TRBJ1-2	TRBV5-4	TGTGCCAGCAGCCGGGGGCAGGGGGACTATGGCTACACCTTC	CASSRGQGDYGYTF
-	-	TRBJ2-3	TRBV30	TGTGCCTGGAGCTTGGCGGGGGCAGCAGATACGCAGTATTTT	CAWSLAGAADTQYF
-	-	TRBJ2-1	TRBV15	TGTGCCACCAGCAGAGAGAGGGACTCGACTTACAATGAGCAGTTCTTC	CATSRERDSTYNEQFF
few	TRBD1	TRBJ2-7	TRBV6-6	TGTGCCAGCAGGCCCGGGACAGCCTACGAGCAGTACTTC	CASRPGTAYEQYF
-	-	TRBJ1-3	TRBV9	TGTGCCAGCAGCGACGGGGGGGCGGGTGCTGGAAACACCATATATTTT	CASSDGGAGAGNTIYF
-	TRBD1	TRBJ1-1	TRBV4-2	TGTGCCAGCAGCCAGGGACAGGGGATGAACACTGAAGCTTTCTTT	CASSQGQGMNTEAFF
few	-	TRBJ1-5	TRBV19	TGTGCCAGTAGTATAGGGAAGACAGGCTATTATCAGCCCCAGCATTTT	CASSIGKTGYYQPQHF
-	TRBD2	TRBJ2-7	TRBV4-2	TGTGCCAGCAGCCCGTCGGCGGGGGGGGGATACGAGCAGTACTTC	CASSPSAGGGYEQYF
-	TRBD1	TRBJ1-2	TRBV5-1	TGCGCCAGCAGCTCGGGACAGGGGGATGGCTACACCTTC	CASSSGQGDGYTF
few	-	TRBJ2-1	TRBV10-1	TGCGCCAGCAGTGAGTCGATCGGAGGGGCCAAGCAGTTCTTC	CASSESIGGAKQFF
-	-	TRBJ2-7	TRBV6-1	TGTGCGCATGGGGGGGCAGAGGAGGAGCAGTACTTC	CAHGGAEEEQYF